A single sample is the source of the 14 T cell receptor beta chains below, sequenced in a study of CD8 T cells in Susac syndrome. Random-hexamer reverse transcription was applied to about 0.45 to 1 ug RNA. TCRdb reanalysed the immunoSEQ multiplex PCR reads using MiXCR and keeps one entry per CDR3 protein. The table records 200,000 to 250,000 distinct CDR3 sequences, 80% to 95% of them present only once. The specimen sequenced was CD8+ T cells from PBMCs. The receptors were sampled from a human donor with multiple sclerosis.

This clonotype appeared once. The V gene is TRBV7-9, the J gene TRBJ2-7, with D possibly being TRBD1 (5 bases). Trimming pared 5 bases from V and 7 bases from J, leaving 18 bases between. The CDR3 has 14 residues. Germline V gene sequence: CDR1 SEHNR, CDR2 FQNEAQ (reference sequence). This chain's CDR3 is CASSVEGEPSEQYF. CDR3 sequence (DNA): TGTGCCAGCAGCGTGGAAGGGGAACCTTCAGAGCAGTACTTC.

Only one count was recorded for this clonotype. V gene TRBV7-9 combines with J gene TRBJ2-3; 7 nucleotides align to TRBD2. Germline assignment: CDR1 SEHNR and CDR2 FQNEAQ (reference sequence). With V trimmed by 8 bases and J by 6 bases, 14 bases remained unmatched. This CDR3 contains 15 residues. In DNA, the CDR3 is TGTGCCAGCTCCCGGTCCCCCAGCGGGGAGGATACGCAGTATTTT. Its translation: CASSRSPSGEDTQYF.

The CDR3 sequence is CSAAWGLKGELFF. CDR3 in DNA: TGCAGCGCTGCGTGGGGGCTTAAGGGGGAGCTGTTTTTT. The chain couples TRBV29-1 to TRBJ2-2, with a possible D match to TRBD1 (6 bases). This CDR3 has 13 amino acids. V shed 7 bases and J shed 8 bases, with 17 bases lying between them. The germline V gene has CDR1 SQVTM and CDR2 ANQGSEA.

V is TRBV24-1 and J is TRBJ2-2; D might be TRBD2 (7 bases). The CDR3 covers 19 residues. The V gene's germline CDR1 is KGHDR and CDR2 SFDVKD. V dropped 0 bases and J dropped 5 bases, with 21 bases sitting between them. DNA of the CDR3: TGTGCCACCAGTGATTTGCATGCATCCCGGGGGGCCGGGACCGGGGAGCTGTTTTTT. Protein sequence: CATSDLHASRGAGTGELFF.

V gene TRBV7-8 combines with J gene TRBJ2-5; the match to TRBD2 covers 7 bases. Germline CDR1 SGHVS, CDR2 FQNEAQ. The trim removed 6 bases at V and 1 base at J, leaving 11 bases unmatched. The length of the CDR3 is 16 residues. CDR3 sequence (DNA): TGTGCCAGCAGTCTAACTGGGACTACCCGCCAAGAGACCCAGTACTTC. As protein: CASSLTGTTRQETQYF.

The V call is TRBV30, the J call TRBJ2-1, with TRBD2 matching 11 bases. From germline, CDR1 is GTSNPN and CDR2 SVGIG (reference sequence). J lost 6 bases, V lost 3 bases, and 7 bases had no gene match. This CDR3 is 15 amino acids long. The CDR3 spells CAWSLLAGVGNEQFF. In DNA form, the CDR3 reads TGTGCCTGGAGCCTACTAGCGGGAGTGGGCAATGAGCAGTTCTTC.

With respect to this clonotype: The junction departs from the called germline gene at one end, perhaps through a read error. The J gene is TRBJ1-4, the V gene TRBV29-1, with a weak D call TRBD1 (5 bases). Germline assignment: CDR1 SQVTM and CDR2 ANQGSEA. The CDR3 loop spans 12 amino acids. CDR3 DNA: TGCAGTGTTGGCAGGGAGCATGAAAAACTGTTTTTT. The encoded protein is CSVGREHEKLFF.

V gene TRBV19 combines with J gene TRBJ1-1, with TRBD1 identical over 11 bases. Germline V gene lookup returns CDR1 LNHDA and CDR2 SQIVND (reference sequence). The junction had 5 bases not matched to a gene; V was cut back by 2 bases and J by 6 bases. The CDR3 extends over 15 amino acids. The CDR3, as DNA: TGTGCCAGTAGTATAATGGGACAGGGGGACGCTGAAGCTTTCTTT. Amino acids: CASSIMGQGDAEAFF.

This chain connects TRBV7-9 to TRBJ2-4; tentatively, D is TRBD1 or TRBD2 (5 bases each). V was cut by 2 bases and J by 5 bases, with 16 bases left in between. This CDR3 spans 16 amino acids. Germline V gene data show CDR1 as SEHNR and CDR2 as FQNEAQ (reference sequence). The CDR3 reads CASSLNGLTGQNIQYF. DNA for the CDR3: TGTGCCAGCAGCTTAAATGGTCTGACGGGACAAAACATTCAGTACTTC.

This rearrangement joins TRBV7-9 to TRBJ2-2, with 7 bases fitting TRBD2. Germline lookup yields CDR1 SEHNR and CDR2 FQNEAQ (reference sequence). J was trimmed by 3 bases and V by 5 bases; bases with no gene match: 15. CDR3 size: 18 residues. CDR3 nucleotide sequence: TGTGCCAGCAGCCCGGACGTGGCCCGGGACTACTACACCGGGGAGCTGTTTTTT. It is translated as CASSPDVARDYYTGELFF.

This chain uses TRBV19 with TRBJ1-2, with a weak D call TRBD1 (6 bases). Trimming took 4 bases from V and 12 from J, leaving 21 bases between them. There are 14 residues in the CDR3. CDR1 and CDR2 (germline): LNHDA, SQIVND (reference sequence). The chain's CDR3 is CASSTWDAGVLDTF. CDR3 sequence (DNA): TGTGCCAGTAGTACCTGGGATGCAGGGGTGCTAGACACCTTC. Variable domain in full (rest from reference TRBV19 and TRBJ1-2): DGGITQSPKYLFRKEGQNVTLSCEQNLNHDAMYWYRQDPGQGLRLIYYSQIVNDFQKGDIAEGYSVSREKKESFPLTVTSAQKNPTAFYLCASSTWDAGVLDTFGSGTRLTVV.

The chain is built from TRBV15 and TRBJ1-1; D might be TRBD1 (6 bases). The CDR3 is 15 amino acids. The germline CDR1 and CDR2 sequences are LNHNV and YYDKDF (reference sequence). Deletions cut 4 bases from V and 2 bases from J, with 14 bases between. This CDR3 is CATSTPLTGNTEAFF. The CDR3 nucleotides read TGTGCCACCAGCACCCCCTTGACAGGTAACACTGAAGCTTTCTTT.

V is TRBV6-6 and J is TRBJ1-1; 7 nucleotides line up with TRBD1. CDR1 and CDR2 (germline): MNHNY, SVGAGI (reference sequence). There are 14 residues in the CDR3. V shed 5 bases and J 5 bases; nucleotides not matched to a gene: 8. CDR3 sequence: CASSPSDRVTEAFF. In nucleotides, the CDR3 is TGTGCCAGCAGTCCTTCTGACAGGGTGACTGAAGCTTTCTTT.

The chain employs TRBV5-1 and TRBJ2-3, with no clear D. Germline values: CDR1 SGHRS, CDR2 YFSETQ. Trimming shortened V by 0 bases and J by 7 bases, and 12 bases separated the two germline ends. The CDR3 totals 14 residues. Here the CDR3 DNA reads TGCGCCAGCAGCTTGGAAGGTGGTGCGAATACGCAGTATTTT. Translated: CASSLEGGANTQYF.